This T cell receptor (beta chain) emerged from a study of T cells in Graves' hyperthyroidism and ophthalmopathy. Researchers amplified the TCR beta CDR3 regions from RNA transcripts. With the HTBI primer set, the TCR CDR3 went through a first round of RT-PCR. One entry per CDR3 protein, called by TCRdb with MiXCR from the multiplex PCR reads. The repertoire holds more than 550,000 distinct CDR3 sequences, with roughly 20% as singletons. The CDR3 consists of 15 residues. The V gene lost 3 bases and the J gene lost 4 bases, with 12 bases spanning the gap. CDR1 is MGHRA and CDR2 is YSYEKL in the germline V gene.

The source of this sequence is a woman between 50 and 59 years old with Graves' hyperthyroidism that later progressed to Graves' ophthalmopathy. The chain uses TRBV4-1 and TRBJ2-2, with a possible D match to TRBD2 (5 bases). The sample comprised blood. For the CDR3, the DNA is TGCGCCAGCAGCCAGGACTGGGCGGGCACCGGGGAGCTGTTTTTT. Translating it yields CASSQDWAGTGELFF.